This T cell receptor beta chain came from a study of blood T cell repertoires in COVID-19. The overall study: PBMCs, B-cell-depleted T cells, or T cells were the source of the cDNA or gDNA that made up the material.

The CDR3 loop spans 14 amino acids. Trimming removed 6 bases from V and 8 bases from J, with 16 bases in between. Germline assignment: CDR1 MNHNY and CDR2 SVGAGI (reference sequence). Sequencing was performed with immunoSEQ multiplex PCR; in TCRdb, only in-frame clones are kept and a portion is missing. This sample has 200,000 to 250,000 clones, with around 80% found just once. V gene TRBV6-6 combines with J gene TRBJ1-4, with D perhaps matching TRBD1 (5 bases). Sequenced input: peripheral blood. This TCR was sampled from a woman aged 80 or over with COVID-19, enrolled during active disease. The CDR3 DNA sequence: TGTGCCAGCAGCGCCGCTGGGGCCCCGGAAAAACTGTTTTTT. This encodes CASSAAGAPEKLFF.